This T cell receptor (beta chain) emerged from a study of T cells in Graves' hyperthyroidism and ophthalmopathy. Study results and caveats: Expanded thyroid clonotypes (above 0.001) were mostly also found in blood. Stable hyperthyroidism was told apart from ophthalmopathy by a model built on 13 V-J features.

Lactation, pregnancy, other autoimmune disease or uncontrolled infection led to exclusion of patients. What was amplified from RNA transcripts were TCR beta CDR3 regions. HTBI primers were employed in a first-round RT-PCR of the TCR CDR3. TCRdb reanalysed the multiplex PCR reads using MiXCR and keeps one entry per CDR3 protein. This sample has a few hundred thousand distinct CDR3 sequences, with under 60% found just once. This clonotype was seen more than once but under ten times. Its target is unknown. Trimming stripped 6 bases from V and 7 bases from J, with 21 bases between. The CDR3 extends over 15 amino acids. Looked up from germline, CDR1 is SQVTM and CDR2 is ANQGSEA.

The chain recombines TRBV29-1 with TRBJ2-2; TRBD2 might be the D (6 bases). The sequenced sample consisted of peripheral blood or thyroid tissue (not recorded which). The receptor was isolated from a woman younger than 30 with Graves' hyperthyroidism. CDR3 in DNA: TGCAGCGTCACCCTTCTAGGGAGGACATTCGGGGAGCTGTTTTTT. Its translation is CSVTLLGRTFGELFF.